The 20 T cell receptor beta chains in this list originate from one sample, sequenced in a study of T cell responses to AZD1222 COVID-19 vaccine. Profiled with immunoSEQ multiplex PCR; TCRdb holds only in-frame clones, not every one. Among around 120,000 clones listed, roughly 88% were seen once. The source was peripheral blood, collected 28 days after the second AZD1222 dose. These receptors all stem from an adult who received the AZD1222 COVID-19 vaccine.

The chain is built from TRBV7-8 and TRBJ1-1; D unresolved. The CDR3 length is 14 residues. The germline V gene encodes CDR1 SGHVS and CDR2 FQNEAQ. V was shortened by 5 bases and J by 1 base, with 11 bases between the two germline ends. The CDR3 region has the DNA TGTGCCAGCAGCCCCCGTCGAGCGAACACTGAAGCTTTCTTT. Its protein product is CASSPRRANTEAFF.

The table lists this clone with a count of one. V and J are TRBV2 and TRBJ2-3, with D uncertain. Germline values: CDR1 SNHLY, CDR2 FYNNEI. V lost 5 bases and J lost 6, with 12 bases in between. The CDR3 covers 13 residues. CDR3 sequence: CASSKKFPDTQYF. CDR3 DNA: TGTGCCAGCAGTAAAAAATTCCCGGATACGCAGTATTTT.

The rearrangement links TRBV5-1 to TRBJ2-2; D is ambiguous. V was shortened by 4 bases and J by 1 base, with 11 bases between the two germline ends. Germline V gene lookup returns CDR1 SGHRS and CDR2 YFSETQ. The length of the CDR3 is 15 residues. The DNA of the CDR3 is TGCGCCAGCAGCGCCGGCGACCGGAACACCGGGGAGCTGTTTTTT. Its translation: CASSAGDRNTGELFF.

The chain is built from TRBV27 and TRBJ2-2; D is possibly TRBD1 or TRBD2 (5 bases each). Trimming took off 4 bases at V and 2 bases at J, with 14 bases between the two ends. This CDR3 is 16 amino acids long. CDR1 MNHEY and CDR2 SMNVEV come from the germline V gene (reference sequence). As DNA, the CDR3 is TGTGCCAGCAGTTCCTCCCACAGGACTAACACCGGGGAGCTGTTTTTT. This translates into CASSSSHRTNTGELFF.

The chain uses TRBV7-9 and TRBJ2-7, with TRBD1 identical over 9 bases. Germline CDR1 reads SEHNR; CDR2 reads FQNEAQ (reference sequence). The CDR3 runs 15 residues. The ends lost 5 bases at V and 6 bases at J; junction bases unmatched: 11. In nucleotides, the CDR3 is TGTGCCAGCAGCGAAGCGGGACAGGGTACCCCCGAGCAGTACTTC. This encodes CASSEAGQGTPEQYF.

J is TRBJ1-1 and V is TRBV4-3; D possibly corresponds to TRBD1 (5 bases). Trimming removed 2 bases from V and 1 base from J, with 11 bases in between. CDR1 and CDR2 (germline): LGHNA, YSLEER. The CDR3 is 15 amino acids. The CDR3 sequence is CASSQSGGGNTEAFF. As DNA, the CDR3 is TGCGCCAGCAGCCAATCCGGGGGAGGGAACACTGAAGCTTTCTTT.

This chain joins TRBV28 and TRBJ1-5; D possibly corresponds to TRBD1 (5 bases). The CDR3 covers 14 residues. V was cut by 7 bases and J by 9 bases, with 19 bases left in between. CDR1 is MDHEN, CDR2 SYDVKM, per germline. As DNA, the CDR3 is TGTGCCAGCAATCTTTACGCAGGGTACTTGCCCCAGCATTTT. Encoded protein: CASNLYAGYLPQHF.

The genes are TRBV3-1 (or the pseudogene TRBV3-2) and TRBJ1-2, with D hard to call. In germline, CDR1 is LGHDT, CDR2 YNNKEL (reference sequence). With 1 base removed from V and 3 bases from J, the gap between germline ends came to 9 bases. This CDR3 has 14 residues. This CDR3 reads CASSQVLGHYGYTF. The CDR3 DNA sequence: TGTGCCAGCAGCCAAGTCCTGGGCCACTATGGCTACACCTTC.

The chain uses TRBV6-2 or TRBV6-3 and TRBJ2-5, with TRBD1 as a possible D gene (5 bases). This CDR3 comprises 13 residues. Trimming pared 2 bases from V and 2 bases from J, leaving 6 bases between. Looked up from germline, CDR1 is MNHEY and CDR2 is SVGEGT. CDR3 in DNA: TGTGCCAGCAGTTACAACAGGCAAGAGACCCAGTACTTC. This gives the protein CASSYNRQETQYF.

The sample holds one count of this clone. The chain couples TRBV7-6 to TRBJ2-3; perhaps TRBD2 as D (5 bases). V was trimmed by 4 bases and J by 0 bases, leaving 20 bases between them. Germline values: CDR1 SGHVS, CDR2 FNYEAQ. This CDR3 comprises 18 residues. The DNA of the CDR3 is TGTGCCAGCAGCTCTATATTGTTTACCACTAGTAGCACAGATACGCAGTATTTT. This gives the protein CASSSILFTTSSTDTQYF.

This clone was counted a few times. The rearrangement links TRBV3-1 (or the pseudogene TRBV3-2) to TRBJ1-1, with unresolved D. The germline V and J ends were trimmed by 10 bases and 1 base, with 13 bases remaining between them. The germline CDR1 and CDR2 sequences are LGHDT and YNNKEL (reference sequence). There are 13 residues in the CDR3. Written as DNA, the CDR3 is TGTGCCACTCGAAGGGCAGAGAACACTGAAGCTTTCTTT. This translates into CATRRAENTEAFF.

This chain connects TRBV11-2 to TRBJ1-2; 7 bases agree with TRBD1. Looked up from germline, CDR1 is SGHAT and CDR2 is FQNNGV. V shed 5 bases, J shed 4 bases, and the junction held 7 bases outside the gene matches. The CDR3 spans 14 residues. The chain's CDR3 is CASSPGTVVYGYTF. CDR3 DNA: TGTGCCAGCAGCCCCGGGACAGTCGTCTATGGCTACACCTTC.

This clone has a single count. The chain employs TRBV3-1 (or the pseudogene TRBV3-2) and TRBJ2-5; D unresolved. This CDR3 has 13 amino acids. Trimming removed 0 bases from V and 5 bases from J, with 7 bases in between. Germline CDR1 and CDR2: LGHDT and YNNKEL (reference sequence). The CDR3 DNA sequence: TGTGCCAGCAGCCAAGATGTAGTGGAGACCCAGTACTTC. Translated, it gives CASSQDVVETQYF.

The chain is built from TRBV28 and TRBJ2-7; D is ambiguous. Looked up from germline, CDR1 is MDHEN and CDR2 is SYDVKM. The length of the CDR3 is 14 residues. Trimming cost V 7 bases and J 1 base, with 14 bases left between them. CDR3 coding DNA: TGTGCCAGCATGTCCCTGGGTGTTTCCTACGAGCAGTACTTC. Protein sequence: CASMSLGVSYEQYF.

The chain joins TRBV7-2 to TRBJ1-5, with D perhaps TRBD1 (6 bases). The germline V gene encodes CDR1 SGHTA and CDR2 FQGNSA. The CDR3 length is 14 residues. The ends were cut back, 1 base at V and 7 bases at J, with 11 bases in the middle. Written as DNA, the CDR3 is TGTGCCAGCAGCTTAGAAAAGGGGGGACAGCCCCAGCATTTT. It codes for CASSLEKGGQPQHF.

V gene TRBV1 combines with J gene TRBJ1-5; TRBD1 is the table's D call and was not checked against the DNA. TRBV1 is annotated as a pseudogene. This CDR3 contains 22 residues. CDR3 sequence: CTSSQECPSRDSPSPGNQPQHF. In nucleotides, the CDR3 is TGCACCAGCAGCCAAGAATGCCCGTCAAGGGACAGTCCGTCCCCGGGCAATCAGCCCCAGCATTTT.

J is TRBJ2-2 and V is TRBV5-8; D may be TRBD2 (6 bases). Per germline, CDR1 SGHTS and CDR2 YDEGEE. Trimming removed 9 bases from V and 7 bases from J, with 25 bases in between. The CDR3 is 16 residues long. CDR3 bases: TGTGCCACCCCCTCGAATGCGGCCCGCGGGAACGGGGAGCTGTTTTTT. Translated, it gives CATPSNAARGNGELFF. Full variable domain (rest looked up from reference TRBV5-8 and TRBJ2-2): EAGVTQSPTHLIKTRGQQATLRCSPISGHTSVYWYQQALGLGLQFLLWYDEGEERNRGNFPPRFSGRQFPNYSSELNVNALELEDSALYLCATPSNAARGNGELFFGEGSRLTVL.

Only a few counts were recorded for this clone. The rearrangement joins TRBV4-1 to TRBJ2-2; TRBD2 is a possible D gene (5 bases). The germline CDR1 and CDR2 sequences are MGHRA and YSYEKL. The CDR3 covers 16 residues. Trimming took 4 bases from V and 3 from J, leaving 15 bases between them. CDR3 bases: TGCGCCAGCAGCCGCACTGAGGGCTCGGACACCGGGGAGCTGTTTTTT. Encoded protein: CASSRTEGSDTGELFF.

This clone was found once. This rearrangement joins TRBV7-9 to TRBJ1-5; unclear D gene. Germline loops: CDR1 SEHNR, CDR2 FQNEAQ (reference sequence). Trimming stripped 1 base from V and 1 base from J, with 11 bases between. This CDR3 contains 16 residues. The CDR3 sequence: CASSLVGVLSNQPQHF. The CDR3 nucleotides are TGTGCCAGCAGCTTAGTTGGGGTATTGAGCAATCAGCCCCAGCATTTT.

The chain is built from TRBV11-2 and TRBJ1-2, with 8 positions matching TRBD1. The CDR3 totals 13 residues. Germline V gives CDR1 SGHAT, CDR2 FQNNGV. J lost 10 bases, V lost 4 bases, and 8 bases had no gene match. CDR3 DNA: TGTGCCAGCAGCTCGAGGACAGGGCTGACCTACACCTTC. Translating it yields CASSSRTGLTYTF.